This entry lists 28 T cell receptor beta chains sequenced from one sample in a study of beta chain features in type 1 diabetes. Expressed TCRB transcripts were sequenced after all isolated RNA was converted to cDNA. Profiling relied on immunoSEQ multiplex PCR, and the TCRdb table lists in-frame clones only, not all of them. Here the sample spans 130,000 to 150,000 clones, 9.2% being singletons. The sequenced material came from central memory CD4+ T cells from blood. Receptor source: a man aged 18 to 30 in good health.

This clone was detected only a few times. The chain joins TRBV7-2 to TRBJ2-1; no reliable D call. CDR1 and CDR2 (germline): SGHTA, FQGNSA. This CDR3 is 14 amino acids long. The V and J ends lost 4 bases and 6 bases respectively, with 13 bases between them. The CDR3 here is CASSSPRESNEQFF. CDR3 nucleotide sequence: TGTGCCAGCAGCTCCCCTCGAGAATCCAATGAGCAGTTCTTC.

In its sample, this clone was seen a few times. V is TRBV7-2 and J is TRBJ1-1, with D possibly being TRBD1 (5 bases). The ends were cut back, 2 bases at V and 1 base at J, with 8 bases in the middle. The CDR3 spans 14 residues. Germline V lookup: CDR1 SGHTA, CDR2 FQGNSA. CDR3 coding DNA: TGTGCCAGCAGCTTATTGGGGGGGAACACTGAAGCTTTCTTT. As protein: CASSLLGGNTEAFF.

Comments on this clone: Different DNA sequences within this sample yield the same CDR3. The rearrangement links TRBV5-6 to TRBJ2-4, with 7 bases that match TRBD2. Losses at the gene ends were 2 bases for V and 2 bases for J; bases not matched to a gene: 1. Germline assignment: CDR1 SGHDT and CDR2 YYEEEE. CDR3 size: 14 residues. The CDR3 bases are TGTGCCAGCAGCTTCGGGGGGACCAAAAACATTCAGTACTTC. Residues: CASSFGGTKNIQYF.

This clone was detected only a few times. The CDR3, as DNA: TGCGCCAGCAGCCAAGATGGGACAGGACCGAATCAGCCCCAGCATTTT. Protein product: CASSQDGTGPNQPQHF. V usage is TRBV4-1 and J usage is TRBJ1-5, with 8 bases fitting TRBD1. Germline V gene lookup returns CDR1 MGHRA and CDR2 YSYEKL. Trimming removed 0 bases from V and 4 bases from J; junction bases left unmatched: 5. CDR3 length equals 16 residues.

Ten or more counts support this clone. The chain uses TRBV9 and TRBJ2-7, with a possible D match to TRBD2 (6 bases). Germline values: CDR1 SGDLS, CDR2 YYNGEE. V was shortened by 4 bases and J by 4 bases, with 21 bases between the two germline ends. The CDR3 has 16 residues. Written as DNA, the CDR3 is TGTGCCAGCAGCCCACAGGAAGGAGGGAAGGTATACGAGCAGTACTTC. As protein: CASSPQEGGKVYEQYF.

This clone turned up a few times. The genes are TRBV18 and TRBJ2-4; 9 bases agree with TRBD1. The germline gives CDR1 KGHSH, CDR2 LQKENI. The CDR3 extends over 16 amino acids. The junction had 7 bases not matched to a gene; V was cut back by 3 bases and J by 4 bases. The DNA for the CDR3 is TGTGCCAGCTCACCTTTGTCCGGGACAGGGAAAAACATTCAGTACTTC. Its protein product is CASSPLSGTGKNIQYF. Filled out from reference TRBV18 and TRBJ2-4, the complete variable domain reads NAGVMQNPRHLVRRRGQEARLRCSPMKGHSHVYWYRQLPEEGLKFMVYLQKENIIDESGMPKERFSAEFPKEGPSILRIQQVVRGDSAAYFCASSPLSGTGKNIQYFGAGTRLSVL.

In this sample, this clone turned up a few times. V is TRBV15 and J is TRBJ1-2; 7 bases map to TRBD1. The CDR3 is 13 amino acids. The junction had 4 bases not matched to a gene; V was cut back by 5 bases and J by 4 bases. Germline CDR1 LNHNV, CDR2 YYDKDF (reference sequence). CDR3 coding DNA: TGTGCCACCAGCGCGGGACAGCTCTATGGCTACACCTTC. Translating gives CATSAGQLYGYTF. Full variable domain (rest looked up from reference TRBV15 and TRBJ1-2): DAMVIQNPRYQVTQFGKPVTLSCSQTLNHNVMYWYQQKSSQAPKLLFHYYDKDFNNEADTPDNFQSRRPNTSFCFLDIRSPGLGDTAMYLCATSAGQLYGYTFGSGTRLTVV.

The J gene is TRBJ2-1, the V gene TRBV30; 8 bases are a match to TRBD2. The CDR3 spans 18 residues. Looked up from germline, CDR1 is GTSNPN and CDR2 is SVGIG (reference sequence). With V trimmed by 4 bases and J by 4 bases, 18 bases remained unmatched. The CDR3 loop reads CAWTHPWAGSGRYNEQFF. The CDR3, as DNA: TGTGCCTGGACCCATCCTTGGGCGGGGAGCGGGAGATACAATGAGCAGTTCTTC. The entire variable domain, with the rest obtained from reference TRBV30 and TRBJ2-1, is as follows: SQTIHQWPATLVQPVGSPLSLECTVEGTSNPNLYWYRQAAGRGLQLLFYSVGIGQISSEVPQNLSASRPQDRQFILSSKKLLLSDSGFYLCAWTHPWAGSGRYNEQFFGPGTRLTVL.

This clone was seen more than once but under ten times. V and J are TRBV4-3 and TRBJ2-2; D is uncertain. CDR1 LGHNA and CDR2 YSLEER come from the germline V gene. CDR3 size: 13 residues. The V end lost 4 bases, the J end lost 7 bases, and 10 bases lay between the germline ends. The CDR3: CASSLLSIGELFF. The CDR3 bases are TGCGCCAGCAGCCTCCTAAGTATCGGGGAGCTGTTTTTT.

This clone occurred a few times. DNA of the CDR3: TGTGCCAGCAGCGAGATAGCGGGGCCGTGGGAGACCCAGTACTTC. Residues: CASSEIAGPWETQYF. The V call is TRBV9, the J call TRBJ2-5; TRBD2 agrees at 8 bases. From germline, CDR1 is SGDLS and CDR2 YYNGEE. V was pared by 3 bases and J by 5 bases, with 9 bases of the junction left unmatched. The CDR3 contains 15 residues.

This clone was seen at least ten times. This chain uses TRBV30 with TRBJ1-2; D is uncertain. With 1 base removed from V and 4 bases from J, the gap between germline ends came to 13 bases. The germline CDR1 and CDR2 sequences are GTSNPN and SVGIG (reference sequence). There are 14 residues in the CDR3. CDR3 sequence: CAWSADTLGYGYTF. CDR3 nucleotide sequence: TGTGCCTGGAGTGCAGACACCCTGGGCTATGGCTACACCTTC.

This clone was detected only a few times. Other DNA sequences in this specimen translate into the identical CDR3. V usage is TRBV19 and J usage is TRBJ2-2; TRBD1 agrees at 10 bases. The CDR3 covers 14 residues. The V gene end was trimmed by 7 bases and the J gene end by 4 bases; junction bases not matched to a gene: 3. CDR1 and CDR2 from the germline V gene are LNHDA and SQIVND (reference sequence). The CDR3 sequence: CASTGTGVTGELFF. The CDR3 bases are TGTGCCAGTACCGGGACAGGGGTCACCGGGGAGCTGTTTTTT.

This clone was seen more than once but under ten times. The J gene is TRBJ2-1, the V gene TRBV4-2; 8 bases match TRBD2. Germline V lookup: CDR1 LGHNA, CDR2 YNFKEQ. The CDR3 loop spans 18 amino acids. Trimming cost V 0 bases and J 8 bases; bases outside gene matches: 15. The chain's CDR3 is CASSQEEVRGDLIYEQFF. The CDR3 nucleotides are TGTGCCAGCAGCCAAGAGGAGGTGCGGGGGGACCTTATTTATGAGCAGTTCTTC.

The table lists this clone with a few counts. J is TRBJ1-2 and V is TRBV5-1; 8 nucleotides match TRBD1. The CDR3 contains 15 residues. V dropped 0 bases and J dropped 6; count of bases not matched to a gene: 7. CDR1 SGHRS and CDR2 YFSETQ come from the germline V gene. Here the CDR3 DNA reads TGCGCCAGCAGCTTGGGCGACAGGGGAGCGGATGGCTACACCTTC. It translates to CASSLGDRGADGYTF. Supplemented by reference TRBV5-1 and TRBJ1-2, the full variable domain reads KAGVTQTPRYLIKTRGQQVTLSCSPISGHRSVSWYQQTPGQGLQFLFEYFSETQRNKGNFPGRFSGRQFSNSRSEMNVSTLELGDSALYLCASSLGDRGADGYTFGSGTRLTVV.

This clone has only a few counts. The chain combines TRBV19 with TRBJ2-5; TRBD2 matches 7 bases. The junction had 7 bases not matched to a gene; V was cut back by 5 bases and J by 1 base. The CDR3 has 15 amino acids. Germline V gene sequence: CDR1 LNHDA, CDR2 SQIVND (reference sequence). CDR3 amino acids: CASSFRGRGQETQYF. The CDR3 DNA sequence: TGTGCCAGTAGTTTCCGGGGGAGGGGCCAAGAGACCCAGTACTTC.

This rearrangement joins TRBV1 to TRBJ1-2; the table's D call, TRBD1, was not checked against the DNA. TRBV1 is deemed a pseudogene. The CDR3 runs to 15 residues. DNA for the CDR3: TGCACCAGCAGCCAAAGTGGTACAGGGAACGGTGGCTACACCTTC. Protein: CTSSQSGTGNGGYTF.

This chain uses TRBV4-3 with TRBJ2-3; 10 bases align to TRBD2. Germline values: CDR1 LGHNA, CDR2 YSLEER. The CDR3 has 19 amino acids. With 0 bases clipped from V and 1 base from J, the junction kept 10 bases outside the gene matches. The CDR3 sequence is CASSQEWSGGVSGTDTQYF. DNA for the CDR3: TGCGCCAGCAGCCAAGAATGGAGCGGGGGGGTCTCTGGCACAGATACGCAGTATTTT.

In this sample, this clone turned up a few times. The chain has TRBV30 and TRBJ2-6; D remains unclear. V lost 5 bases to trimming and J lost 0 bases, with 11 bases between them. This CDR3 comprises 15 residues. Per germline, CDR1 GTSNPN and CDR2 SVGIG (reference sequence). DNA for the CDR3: TGTGCCTGGGACCACAGACCCTCTGGGGCCAACGTCCTGACTTTC. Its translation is CAWDHRPSGANVLTF.

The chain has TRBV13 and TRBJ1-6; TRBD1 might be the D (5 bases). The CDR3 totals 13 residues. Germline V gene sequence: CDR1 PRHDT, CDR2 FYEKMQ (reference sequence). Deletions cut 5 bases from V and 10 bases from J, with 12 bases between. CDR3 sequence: CASSHVGGSPLHF. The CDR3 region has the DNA TGTGCCAGCAGCCATGTGGGGGGGTCACCCCTCCACTTT. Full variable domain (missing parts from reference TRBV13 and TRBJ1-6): AAGVIQSPRHLIKEKRETATLKCYPIPRHDTVYWYQQGPGQDPQFLISFYEKMQSDKGSIPDRFSAQQFSDYHSELNMSSLELGDSALYFCASSHVGGSPLHFGNGTRLTVT.

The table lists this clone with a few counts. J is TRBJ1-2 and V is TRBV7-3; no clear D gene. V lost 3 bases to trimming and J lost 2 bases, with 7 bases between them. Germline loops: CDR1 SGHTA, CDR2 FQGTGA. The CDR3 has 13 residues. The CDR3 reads CASSLYRNYGYTF. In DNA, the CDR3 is TGTGCCAGCAGCTTGTACAGAAACTATGGCTACACCTTC.

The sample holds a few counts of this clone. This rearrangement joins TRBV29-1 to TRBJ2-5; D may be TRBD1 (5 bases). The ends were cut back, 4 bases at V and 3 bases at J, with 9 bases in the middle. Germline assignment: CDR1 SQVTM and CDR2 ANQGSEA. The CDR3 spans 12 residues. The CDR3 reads CSVAVQEETQYF. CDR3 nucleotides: TGCAGCGTTGCGGTACAGGAAGAGACCCAGTACTTC.

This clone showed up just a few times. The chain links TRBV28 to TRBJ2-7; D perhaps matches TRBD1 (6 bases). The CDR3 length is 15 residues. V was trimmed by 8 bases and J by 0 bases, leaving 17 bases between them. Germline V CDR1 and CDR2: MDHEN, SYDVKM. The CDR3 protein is CASRTAGTPSYEQYF. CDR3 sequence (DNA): TGTGCCAGCCGTACGGCCGGGACACCCTCCTACGAGCAGTACTTC.

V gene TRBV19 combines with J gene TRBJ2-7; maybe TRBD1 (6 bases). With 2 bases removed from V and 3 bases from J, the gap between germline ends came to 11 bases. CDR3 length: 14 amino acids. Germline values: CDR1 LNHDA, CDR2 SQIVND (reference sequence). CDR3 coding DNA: TGTGCCAGTAGTATACAGGGGCGCCTCTACGAGCAGTACTTC. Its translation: CASSIQGRLYEQYF.

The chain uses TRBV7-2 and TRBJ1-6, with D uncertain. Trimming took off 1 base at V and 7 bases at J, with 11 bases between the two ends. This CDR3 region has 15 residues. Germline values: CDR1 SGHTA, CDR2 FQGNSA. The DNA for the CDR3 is TGTGCCAGCAGCTTAGATTCGGGGTTGAATTCACCCCTCCACTTT. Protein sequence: CASSLDSGLNSPLHF.

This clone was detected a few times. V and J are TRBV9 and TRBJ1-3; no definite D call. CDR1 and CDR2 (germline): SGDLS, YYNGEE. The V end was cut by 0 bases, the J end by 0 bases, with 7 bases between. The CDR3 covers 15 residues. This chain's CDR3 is CASSVGLSSGNTIYF. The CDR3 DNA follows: TGTGCCAGCAGCGTAGGCCTGAGCTCTGGAAACACCATATATTTT.

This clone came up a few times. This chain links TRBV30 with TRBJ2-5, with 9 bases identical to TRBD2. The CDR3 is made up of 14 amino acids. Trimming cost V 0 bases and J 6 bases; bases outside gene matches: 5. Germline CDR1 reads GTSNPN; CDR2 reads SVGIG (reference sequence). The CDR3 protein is CAWSVLAGVKTQYF. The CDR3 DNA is TGTGCCTGGAGTGTATTAGCGGGGGTGAAGACCCAGTACTTC.

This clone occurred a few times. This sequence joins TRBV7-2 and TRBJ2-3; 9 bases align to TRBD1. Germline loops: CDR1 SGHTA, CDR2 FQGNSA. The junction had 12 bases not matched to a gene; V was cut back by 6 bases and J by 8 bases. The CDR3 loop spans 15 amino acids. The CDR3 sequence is CASSSGTGTPITQYF. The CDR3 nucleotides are TGTGCCAGCAGTTCAGGGACAGGGACGCCGATTACGCAGTATTTT. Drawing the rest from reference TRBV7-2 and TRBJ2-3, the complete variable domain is GAGVSQSPSNKVTEKGKDVELRCDPISGHTALYWYRQSLGQGLEFLIYFQGNSAPDKSGLPSDRFSAERTGGSVSTLTIQRTQQEDSAVYLCASSSGTGTPITQYFGPGTRLTVL.

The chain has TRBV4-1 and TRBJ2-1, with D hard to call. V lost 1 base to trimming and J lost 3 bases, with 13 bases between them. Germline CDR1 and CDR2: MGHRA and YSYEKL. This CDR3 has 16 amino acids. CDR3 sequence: CASSQVGQTDYNEQFF. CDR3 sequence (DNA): TGCGCCAGCAGCCAAGTTGGTCAAACAGACTACAATGAGCAGTTCTTC.